The TCR beta chain under discussion was sequenced for a study of cytomegalovirus exposure and HLA in healthy donors. Generated by immunoSEQ multiplex PCR, the TCRdb table keeps only in-frame clones and is missing some. This sample has over 200,000 clones; about 91% occur once, and the top ten carry around 3%. This CDR3 has 16 amino acids. The germline V gene has CDR1 LGHNA and CDR2 YSLEER. V shed 0 bases and J shed 1 base, with 11 bases lying between them. The origin of this receptor is a woman aged 18-29 years in good health and CMV-seronegative. Sequenced sample: PBMCs. V usage is TRBV4-3 and J usage is TRBJ2-3, with D perhaps TRBD2 (5 bases). The CDR3 region is CASSQERRPGTDTQYF. The CDR3 bases are TGCGCCAGCAGCCAAGAAAGGAGGCCGGGCACAGATACGCAGTATTTT.